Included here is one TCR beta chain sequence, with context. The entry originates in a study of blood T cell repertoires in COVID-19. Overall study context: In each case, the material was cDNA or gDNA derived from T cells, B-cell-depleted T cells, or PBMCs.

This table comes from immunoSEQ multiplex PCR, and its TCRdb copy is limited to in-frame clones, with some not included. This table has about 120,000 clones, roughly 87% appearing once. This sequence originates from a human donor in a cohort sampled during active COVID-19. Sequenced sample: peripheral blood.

This CDR3 reads CASSDLSRSEAFF. For the CDR3, the DNA is TGTGCCAGCAGTGACCTATCCAGGTCTGAAGCTTTCTTT. This chain links TRBV12-3 or TRBV12-4 with TRBJ1-1; D is undetermined. Trimming removed 5 bases from V and 6 bases from J, with 13 bases in between. CDR3 size: 13 residues.